This passage covers 21 T cell receptor beta chains from one sample sequenced in a study of long-term antiretroviral therapy in people with HIV. Investigators performed immunoSEQ version v3.0 at survey level. TCRdb's copy holds only in-frame clones and misses some; the assay was immunoSEQ multiplex PCR. The repertoire has fewer than 40,000 clones, around 85% of them found once; the top ten carry 4.5% to 6%. Sequenced here: unsorted PBMCs, sampled 3.1 years after starting antiretroviral therapy. Receptors were obtained from a woman aged 50 to 60 with HIV.

The J gene is TRBJ1-2, the V gene TRBV5-5; possibly TRBD1 for D (5 bases). CDR1 and CDR2 (germline): SGHKS, YYEKEE (reference sequence). This CDR3 spans 15 amino acids. V shed 2 bases and J shed 3 bases, with 14 bases lying between them. CDR3 bases: TGTGCCAGCAGCTTAACAGGAGATATCTACTATGGCTACACCTTC. It specifies CASSLTGDIYYGYTF.

This clone is a singleton in its sample. The chain is built from TRBV11-2 and TRBJ2-7; D unresolved. Trimming pared 1 base from V and 2 bases from J, leaving 6 bases between. The CDR3 extends over 13 amino acids. Germline values: CDR1 SGHAT, CDR2 FQNNGV. The chain's CDR3 is CASSLVRTYEQYF. CDR3 DNA sequence: TGTGCCAGCAGCTTAGTACGGACCTACGAGCAGTACTTC.

The gene calls are TRBV14 and TRBJ2-3, with 9 bases lining up with TRBD2. The CDR3 has 15 residues. Trimming removed 6 bases from V and 2 bases from J; junction bases left unmatched: 6. Germline CDR1 SGHDN, CDR2 FVKESK. The CDR3 here is CASSLSGGHTDTQYF. The CDR3 nucleotides are TGTGCCAGCAGTCTTAGCGGGGGCCACACAGATACGCAGTATTTT.

There are a few counts of this clone. The chain is built from TRBV18 and TRBJ2-7, with TRBD1 matching 8 bases. Trimming at V came to 5 bases and at J to 12 bases, leaving 12 bases not matched to a gene. The CDR3 totals 13 residues. Per germline, CDR1 KGHSH and CDR2 LQKENI. The CDR3: CASSVSTGEPRYF. The CDR3 region has the DNA TGTGCCAGCTCAGTTTCGACAGGGGAGCCCCGGTACTTC.

The rearrangement links TRBV6-6 to TRBJ2-1; 11 bases are a match to TRBD2. V shed 5 bases, J shed 10 bases, and the junction held 7 bases outside the gene matches. Germline V CDR1 and CDR2: MNHNY, SVGAGI (reference sequence). The CDR3 loop spans 14 amino acids. The CDR3 DNA is TGTGCCAGCAGTCAGACTAGCGGGGAAGGCGAGCAGTTCTTC. Translated, it gives CASSQTSGEGEQFF.

V is TRBV4-1 and J is TRBJ2-7; D could derive from TRBD1 or TRBD2 (6 bases each). The CDR3 is made up of 14 amino acids. Trimming stripped 1 base from V and 1 base from J, with 8 bases between. Germline values: CDR1 MGHRA, CDR2 YSYEKL. CDR3 DNA: TGCGCCAGCAGCCAAGGGGGGGCATCCTACGAGCAGTACTTC. Its translation: CASSQGGASYEQYF.

J is TRBJ2-1 and V is TRBV5-8; 8 nucleotides line up with TRBD1. CDR3 length: 15 residues. Germline lookup yields CDR1 SGHTS and CDR2 YDEGEE. V dropped 0 bases and J dropped 2; count of bases not matched to a gene: 1. CDR3 loop: CASSLGGQAYNEQFF. DNA for the CDR3: TGTGCCAGCAGCTTGGGGGGACAGGCCTACAATGAGCAGTTCTTC.

The V and J genes are TRBV5-4 and TRBJ2-7, with no clear D. The CDR3 covers 14 residues. Between the trimmed V and J ends, which lost 0 bases and 0 bases, there was a span of 7 bases. Looked up from germline, CDR1 is SGHNT and CDR2 is YYREEE (reference sequence). CDR3 nucleotides: TGTGCCAGCAGCTTGGACGGAAACTCCTACGAGCAGTACTTC. It specifies CASSLDGNSYEQYF.

This chain uses TRBV6-1 with TRBJ1-4; no clear D gene. The CDR3 consists of 15 residues. Trimming cost V 2 bases and J 1 base, with 8 bases left between them. In germline, CDR1 is MNHNS, CDR2 SASEGT. The CDR3 sequence is CASSEILRTNEKLFF. CDR3 coding DNA: TGTGCCAGCAGTGAAATTCTGAGAACTAATGAAAAACTGTTTTTT.

The chain uses TRBV19 and TRBJ1-2, with TRBD1 matching over 10 bases. V was pared by 6 bases and J by 7 bases, with 2 bases of the junction left unmatched. The CDR3 loop spans 12 amino acids. Germline-derived CDR1 and CDR2 are LNHDA and SQIVND (reference sequence). The DNA for the CDR3 is TGTGCCAGTAGGCGGGACAGGGGTGGCTACACCTTC. Amino acids: CASRRDRGGYTF.

This clone was counted between two and nine times. CDR3 amino acids: CASSRKTGGDANSPLHF. Here the CDR3 DNA reads TGCGCCAGCAGCCGAAAAACAGGGGGCGATGCAAATTCACCCCTCCACTTT. J is TRBJ1-6 and V is TRBV4-1, with 9 positions matching TRBD1. CDR1 MGHRA and CDR2 YSYEKL come from the germline V gene. V shed 4 bases, J shed 7 bases, and the junction held 11 bases outside the gene matches. This CDR3 is built from 17 residues.

The sample holds a few counts of this clone. The gene calls are TRBV6-6 and TRBJ1-6, with no clear D. The CDR3 is made up of 13 amino acids. Germline values: CDR1 MNHNY, CDR2 SVGAGI (reference sequence). The V end lost 0 bases, the J end lost 12 bases, and 9 bases lay between the germline ends. The CDR3 spells CASSYSIGEPLHF. CDR3 sequence (DNA): TGTGCCAGCAGTTACTCGATTGGGGAACCCCTCCACTTT.

The chain combines TRBV5-1 with TRBJ2-1, with D perhaps matching TRBD2 (5 bases). CDR3 length equals 14 residues. Germline CDR1 reads SGHRS; CDR2 reads YFSETQ. The germline V and J ends were trimmed by 4 bases and 9 bases, with 17 bases remaining between them. CDR3 sequence reads: CASSLGLSTAEQFF. CDR3 DNA: TGCGCCAGCAGCCTAGGACTCTCGACGGCTGAGCAGTTCTTC.

The chain joins TRBV2 to TRBJ2-7, with D tentatively TRBD1 (6 bases). The V end was cut by 4 bases, the J end by 3 bases, with 10 bases between. The CDR3 consists of 13 residues. Germline assignment: CDR1 SNHLY and CDR2 FYNNEI. DNA for the CDR3: TGTGCCAGCAGTGGGGCAGGGGACTACGAGCAGTACTTC. Amino acids: CASSGAGDYEQYF. The entire variable domain, with the rest obtained from reference TRBV2 and TRBJ2-7, is as follows: EPEVTQTPSHQVTQMGQEVILRCVPISNHLYFYWYRQILGQKVEFLVSFYNNEISEKSEIFDDQFSVERPDGSNFTLKIRSTKLEDSAMYFCASSGAGDYEQYFGPGTRLTVT.

In this sample, this clone turned up a few times. CDR3 protein: CASSFSLNTEAFF. In DNA form, the CDR3 reads TGTGCCAGCAGCTTTAGCTTGAACACTGAAGCTTTCTTT. This chain uses TRBV7-3 with TRBJ1-1, with D hard to call. Looked up from germline, CDR1 is SGHTA and CDR2 is FQGTGA. Trimming left V 3 bases short and J 0 bases short, with 5 bases between. The CDR3 is made up of 13 amino acids.

This clone was recorded a few times. The CDR3 loop reads CASSIRKGAYEQYF. CDR3 nucleotide sequence: TGTGCCAGTAGTATCCGAAAGGGGGCCTACGAGCAGTACTTC. This chain links TRBV19 with TRBJ2-7; D perhaps matches TRBD1 (6 bases). Trimming stripped 3 bases from V and 2 bases from J, with 11 bases between. The CDR3 spans 14 residues. Germline lookup yields CDR1 LNHDA and CDR2 SQIVND (reference sequence).

This clone was detected once. V and J are TRBV19 and TRBJ2-3; D may correspond to TRBD1 or TRBD2 (6 bases each). The CDR3 loop spans 14 amino acids. From germline, CDR1 is LNHDA and CDR2 SQIVND (reference sequence). Trimming cost V 6 bases and J 4 bases, with 14 bases left between them. The CDR3 sequence: CASSPGGQADTQYF. The CDR3 nucleotides are TGTGCCAGTAGCCCCGGGGGCCAGGCAGATACGCAGTATTTT.

The CDR3 nucleotides are TGTGCCAGCAGCCCACGTCCTAGCACAGATACGCAGTATTTT. The encoded protein is CASSPRPSTDTQYF. The chain links TRBV7-8 to TRBJ2-3; D ambiguous. V was cut by 5 bases and J by 0 bases, with 9 bases left in between. Germline CDR1 is SGHVS and CDR2 is FQNEAQ. CDR3 length: 14 residues.

The rearrangement joins TRBV14 to TRBJ1-5, with a weak D call TRBD1 (6 bases). The CDR3 contains 13 residues. From germline, CDR1 is SGHDN and CDR2 FVKESK. Trimming removed 5 bases at V and 6 bases at J, with 11 bases between. Written as DNA, the CDR3 is TGTGCCAGCAGCGTAGGGGGTGGTCAGCCCCAGCATTTT. Translation: CASSVGGGQPQHF. The entire variable domain, with the rest obtained from reference TRBV14 and TRBJ1-5, is as follows: EAGVTQFPSHSVIEKGQTVTLRCDPISGHDNLYWYRRVMGKEIKFLLHFVKESKQDESGMPNNRFLAERTGGTYSTLKVQPAELEDSGVYFCASSVGGGQPQHFGDGTRLSIL.

This chain joins TRBV19 and TRBJ1-5; TRBD1 aligns across 8 bases. This CDR3 region has 17 residues. The germline V gene encodes CDR1 LNHDA and CDR2 SQIVND (reference sequence). V was pared by 2 bases and J by 5 bases, with 11 bases of the junction left unmatched. The CDR3 DNA is TGTGCCAGTAGTATAATCACCCGGGACAGGTGGTATCAGCCCCAGCATTTT. This encodes CASSIITRDRWYQPQHF.

Remarks on this clone: Because the CDR3's place on the DNA is in doubt, the DNA is left out and the CDR3 is given as listed by TCRdb. The V and J genes are TRBV7-3 and TRBJ2-1; TRBD1 is the table's D call and was not checked against the DNA. The CDR3 spans 14 residues, counting both ends. Germline V lookup: CDR1 SGHTA, CDR2 FQGTGA. CDR3 in amino acids: CASSFGPGRNEQFF.